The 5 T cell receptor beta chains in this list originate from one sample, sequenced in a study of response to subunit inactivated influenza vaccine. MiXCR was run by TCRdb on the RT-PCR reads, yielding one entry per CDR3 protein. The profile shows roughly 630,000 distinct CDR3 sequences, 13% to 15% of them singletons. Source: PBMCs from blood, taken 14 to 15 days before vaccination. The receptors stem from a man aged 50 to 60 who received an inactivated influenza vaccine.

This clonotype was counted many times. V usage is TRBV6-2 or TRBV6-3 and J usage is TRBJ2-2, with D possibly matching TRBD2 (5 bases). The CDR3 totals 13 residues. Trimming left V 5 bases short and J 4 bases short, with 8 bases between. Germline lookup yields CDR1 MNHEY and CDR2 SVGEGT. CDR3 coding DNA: TGTGCCAGCAGTCCACTAGGCACCGGGGAGCTGTTTTTT. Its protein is CASSPLGTGELFF.

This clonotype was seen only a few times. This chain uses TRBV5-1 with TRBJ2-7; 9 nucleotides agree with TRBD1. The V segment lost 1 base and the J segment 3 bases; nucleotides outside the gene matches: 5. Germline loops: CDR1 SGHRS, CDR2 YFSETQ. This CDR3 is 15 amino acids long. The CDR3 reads CASSLLRQGGYEQYF. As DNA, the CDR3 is TGCGCCAGCAGCTTGCTCCGACAGGGGGGCTACGAGCAGTACTTC.

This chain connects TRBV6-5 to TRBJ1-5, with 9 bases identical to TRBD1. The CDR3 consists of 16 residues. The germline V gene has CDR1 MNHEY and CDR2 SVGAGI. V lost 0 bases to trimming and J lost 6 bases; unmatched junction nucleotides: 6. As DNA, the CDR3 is TGTGCCAGCAGTTACTCGGGGACAGGGAGGGGTCAGCCCCAGCATTTT. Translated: CASSYSGTGRGQPQHF.

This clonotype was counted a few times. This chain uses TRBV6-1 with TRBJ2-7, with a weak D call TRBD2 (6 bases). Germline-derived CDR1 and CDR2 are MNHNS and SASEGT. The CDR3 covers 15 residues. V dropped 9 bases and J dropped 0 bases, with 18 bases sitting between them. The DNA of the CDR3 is TGTGCCAGTAGTCGGGGTGCGGGAACCTCCTACGAGCAGTACTTC. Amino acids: CASSRGAGTSYEQYF.

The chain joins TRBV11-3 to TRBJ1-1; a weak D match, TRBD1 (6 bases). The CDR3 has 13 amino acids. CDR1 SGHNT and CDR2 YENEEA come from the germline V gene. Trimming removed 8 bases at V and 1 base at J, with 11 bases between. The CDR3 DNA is TGTGCCAGCGGGCGACAGGAGAACACTGAAGCTTTCTTT. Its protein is CASGRQENTEAFF.